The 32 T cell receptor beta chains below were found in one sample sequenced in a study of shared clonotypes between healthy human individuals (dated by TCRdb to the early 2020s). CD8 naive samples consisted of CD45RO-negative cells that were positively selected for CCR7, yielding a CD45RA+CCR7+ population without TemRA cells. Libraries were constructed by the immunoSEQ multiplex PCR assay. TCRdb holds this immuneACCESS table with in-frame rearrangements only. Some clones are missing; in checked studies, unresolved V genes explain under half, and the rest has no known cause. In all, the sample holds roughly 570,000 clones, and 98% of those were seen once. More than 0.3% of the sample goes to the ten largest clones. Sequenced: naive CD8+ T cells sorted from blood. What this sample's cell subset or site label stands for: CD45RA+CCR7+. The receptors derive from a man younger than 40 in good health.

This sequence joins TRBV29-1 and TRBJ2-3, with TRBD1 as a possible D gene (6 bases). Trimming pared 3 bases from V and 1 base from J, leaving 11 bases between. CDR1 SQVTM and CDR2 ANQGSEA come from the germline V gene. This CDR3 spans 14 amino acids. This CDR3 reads CSVEPRGRTDTQYF. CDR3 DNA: TGCAGCGTTGAGCCCAGGGGTCGCACAGATACGCAGTATTTT.

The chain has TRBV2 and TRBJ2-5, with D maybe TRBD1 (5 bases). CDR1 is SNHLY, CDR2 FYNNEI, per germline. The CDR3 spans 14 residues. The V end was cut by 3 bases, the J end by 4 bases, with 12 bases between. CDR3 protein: CASSDAGMGETQYF. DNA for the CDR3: TGTGCCAGCAGTGACGCAGGGATGGGAGAGACCCAGTACTTC. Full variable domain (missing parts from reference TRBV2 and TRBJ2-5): EPEVTQTPSHQVTQMGQEVILRCVPISNHLYFYWYRQILGQKVEFLVSFYNNEISEKSEIFDDQFSVERPDGSNFTLKIRSTKLEDSAMYFCASSDAGMGETQYFGPGTRLLVL.

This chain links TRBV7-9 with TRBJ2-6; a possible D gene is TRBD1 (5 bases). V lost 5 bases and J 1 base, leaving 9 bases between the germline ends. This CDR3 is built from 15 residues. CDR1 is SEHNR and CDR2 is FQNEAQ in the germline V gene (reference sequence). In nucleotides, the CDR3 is TGTGCCAGCAGCCTACAGGATTCTGGGGCCAACGTCCTGACTTTC. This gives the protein CASSLQDSGANVLTF.

CDR3 bases: TGTGCCAGAGGACCCCTACCCTTCGGGGAGCAGTACTTC. Amino acid sequence: CARGPLPFGEQYF. The chain recombines TRBV9 with TRBJ2-7; D unclear. From germline, CDR1 is SGDLS and CDR2 YYNGEE. V was pared by 8 bases and J by 7 bases, with 19 bases between. The CDR3 is 13 amino acids.

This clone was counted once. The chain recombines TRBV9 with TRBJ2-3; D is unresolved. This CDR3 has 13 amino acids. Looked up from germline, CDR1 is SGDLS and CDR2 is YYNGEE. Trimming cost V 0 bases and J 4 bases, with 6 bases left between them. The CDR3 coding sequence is TGTGCCAGCAGCGTAGCAGGTCCAGATACGCAGTATTTT. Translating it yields CASSVAGPDTQYF.

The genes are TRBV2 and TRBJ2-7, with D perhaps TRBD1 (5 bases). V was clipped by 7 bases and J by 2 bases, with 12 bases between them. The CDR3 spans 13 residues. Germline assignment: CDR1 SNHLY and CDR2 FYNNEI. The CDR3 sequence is CASTTELTYEQYF. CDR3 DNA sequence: TGTGCCAGCACGACAGAGCTGACCTACGAGCAGTACTTC.

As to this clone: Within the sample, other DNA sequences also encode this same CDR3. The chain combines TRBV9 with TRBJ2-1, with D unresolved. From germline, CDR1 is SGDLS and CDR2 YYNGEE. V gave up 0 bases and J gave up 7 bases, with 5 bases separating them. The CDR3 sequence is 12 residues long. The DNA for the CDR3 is TGTGCCAGCAGCGTAGATTCGAATGAGCAGTTCTTC. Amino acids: CASSVDSNEQFF.

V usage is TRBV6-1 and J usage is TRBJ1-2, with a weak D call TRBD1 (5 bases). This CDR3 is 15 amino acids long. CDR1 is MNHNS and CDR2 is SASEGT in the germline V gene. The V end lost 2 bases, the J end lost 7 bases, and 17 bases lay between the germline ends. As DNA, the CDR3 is TGTGCCAGCAGTGAACCGGCAGGGTCCGTCTTTGGCTACACCTTC. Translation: CASSEPAGSVFGYTF.

The CDR3 sequence is CASSLGVQGWYEQYF. CDR3 in DNA: TGTGCCAGCAGTTTAGGTGTACAGGGATGGTACGAGCAGTACTTC. The rearrangement links TRBV28 to TRBJ2-7, with D possibly being TRBD1 (6 bases). The CDR3 totals 15 residues. Trimming left V 2 bases short and J 4 bases short, with 15 bases between. The germline CDR1 and CDR2 sequences are MDHEN and SYDVKM.

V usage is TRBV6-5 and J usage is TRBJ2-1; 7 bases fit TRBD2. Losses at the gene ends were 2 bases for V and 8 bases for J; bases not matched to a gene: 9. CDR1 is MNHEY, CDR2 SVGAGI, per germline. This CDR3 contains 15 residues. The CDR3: CASSYTGSGYDEQFF. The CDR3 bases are TGTGCCAGCAGTTACACTGGTAGCGGGTACGATGAGCAGTTCTTC.

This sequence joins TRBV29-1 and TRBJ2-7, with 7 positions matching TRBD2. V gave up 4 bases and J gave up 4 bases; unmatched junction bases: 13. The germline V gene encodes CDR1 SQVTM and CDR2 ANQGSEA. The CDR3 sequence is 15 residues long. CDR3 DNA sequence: TGCAGCGTTGGGGCAGGGACTATCCTCGGTTACGAGCAGTACTTC. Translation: CSVGAGTILGYEQYF.

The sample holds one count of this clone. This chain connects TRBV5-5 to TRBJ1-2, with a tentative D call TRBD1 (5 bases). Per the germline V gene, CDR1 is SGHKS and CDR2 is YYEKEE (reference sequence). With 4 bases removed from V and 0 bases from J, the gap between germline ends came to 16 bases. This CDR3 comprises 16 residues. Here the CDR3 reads CASSPPHGGANYGYTF. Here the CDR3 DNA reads TGTGCCAGCAGCCCCCCCCACGGGGGAGCTAACTATGGCTACACCTTC.

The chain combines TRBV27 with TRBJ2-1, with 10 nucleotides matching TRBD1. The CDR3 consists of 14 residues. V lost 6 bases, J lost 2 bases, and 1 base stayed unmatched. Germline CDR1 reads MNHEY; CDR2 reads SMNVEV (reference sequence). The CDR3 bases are TGTGCCAGCAGCGGGACAGGGGCCTACAATGAGCAGTTCTTC. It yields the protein CASSGTGAYNEQFF.

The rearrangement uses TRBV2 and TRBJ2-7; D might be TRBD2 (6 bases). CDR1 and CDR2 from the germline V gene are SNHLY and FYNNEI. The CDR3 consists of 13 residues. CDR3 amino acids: CASRLRGAYEQYF. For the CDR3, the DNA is TGTGCTTCACGCTTGCGGGGAGCCTACGAGCAGTACTTC.

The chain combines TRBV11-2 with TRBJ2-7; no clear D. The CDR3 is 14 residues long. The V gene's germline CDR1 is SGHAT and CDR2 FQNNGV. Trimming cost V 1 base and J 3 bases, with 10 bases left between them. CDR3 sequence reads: CASSLGLGNYEQYF. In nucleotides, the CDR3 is TGTGCCAGCAGCTTAGGATTAGGGAACTACGAGCAGTACTTC.

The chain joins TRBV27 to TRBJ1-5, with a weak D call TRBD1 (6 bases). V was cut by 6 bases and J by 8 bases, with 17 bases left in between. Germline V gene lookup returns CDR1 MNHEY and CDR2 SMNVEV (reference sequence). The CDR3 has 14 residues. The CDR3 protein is CASRLTGYGEPQHF. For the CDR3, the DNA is TGTGCCAGCAGACTTACAGGGTACGGGGAGCCCCAGCATTTT.

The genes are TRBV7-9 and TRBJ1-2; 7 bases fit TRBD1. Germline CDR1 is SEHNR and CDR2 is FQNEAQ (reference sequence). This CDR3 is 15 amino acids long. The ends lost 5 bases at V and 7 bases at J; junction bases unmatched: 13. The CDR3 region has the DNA TGTGCCAGCAGCACCCGCGACAGGGCTGAGGGTGGCTACACCTTC. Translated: CASSTRDRAEGGYTF.

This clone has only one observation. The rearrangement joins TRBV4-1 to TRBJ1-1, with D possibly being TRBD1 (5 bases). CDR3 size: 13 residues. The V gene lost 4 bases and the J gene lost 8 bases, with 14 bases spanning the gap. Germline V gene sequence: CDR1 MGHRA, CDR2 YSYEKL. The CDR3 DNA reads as TGCGCCAGCAGCCCCCGTGGAGGGGAGGAAGCTTTCTTT. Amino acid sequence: CASSPRGGEEAFF.

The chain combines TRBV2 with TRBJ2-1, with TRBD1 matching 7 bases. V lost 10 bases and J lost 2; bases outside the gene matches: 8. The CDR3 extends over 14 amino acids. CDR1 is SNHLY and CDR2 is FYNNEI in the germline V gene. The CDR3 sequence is CATRGGATYNEQFF. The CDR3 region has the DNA TGTGCCACCAGAGGGGGCGCAACCTACAATGAGCAGTTCTTC.

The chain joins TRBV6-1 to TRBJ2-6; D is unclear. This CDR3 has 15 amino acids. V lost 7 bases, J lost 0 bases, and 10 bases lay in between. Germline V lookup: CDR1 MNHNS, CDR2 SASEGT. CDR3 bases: TGTGCCAGCAAGCCAGTTGGCTCTGGGGCCAACGTCCTGACTTTC. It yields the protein CASKPVGSGANVLTF.

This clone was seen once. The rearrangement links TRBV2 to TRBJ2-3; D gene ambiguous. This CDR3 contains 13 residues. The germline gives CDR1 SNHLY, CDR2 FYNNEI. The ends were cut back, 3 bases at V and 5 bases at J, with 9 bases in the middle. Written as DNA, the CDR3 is TGTGCCAGCAGTGAGTCCGCCCTAGATACGCAGTATTTT. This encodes CASSESALDTQYF.

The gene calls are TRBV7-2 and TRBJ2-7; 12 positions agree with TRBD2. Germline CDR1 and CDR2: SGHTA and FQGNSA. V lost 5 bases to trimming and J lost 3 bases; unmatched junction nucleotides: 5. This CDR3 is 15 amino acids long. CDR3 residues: CASSPKGLAGYEQYF. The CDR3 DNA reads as TGTGCCAGCAGCCCCAAGGGACTAGCGGGCTACGAGCAGTACTTC.

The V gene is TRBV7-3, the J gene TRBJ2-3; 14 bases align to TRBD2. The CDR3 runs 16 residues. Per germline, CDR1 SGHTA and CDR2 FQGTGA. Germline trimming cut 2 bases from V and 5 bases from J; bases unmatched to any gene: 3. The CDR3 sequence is CASSLGTSGRGDTQYF. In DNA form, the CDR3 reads TGTGCCAGCAGCTTAGGGACTAGCGGGAGAGGAGATACGCAGTATTTT. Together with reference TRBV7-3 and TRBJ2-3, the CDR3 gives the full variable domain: GAGVSQTPSNKVTEKGKYVELRCDPISGHTALYWYRQSLGQGPEFLIYFQGTGAADDSGLPNDRFFAVRPEGSVSTLKIQRTERGDSAVYLCASSLGTSGRGDTQYFGPGTRLTVL.

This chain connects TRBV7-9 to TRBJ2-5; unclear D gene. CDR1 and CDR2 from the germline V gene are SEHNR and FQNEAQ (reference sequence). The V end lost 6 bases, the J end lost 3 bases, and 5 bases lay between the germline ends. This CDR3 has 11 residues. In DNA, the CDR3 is TGTGCCAGCAGACGGGAAGAGACCCAGTACTTC. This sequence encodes CASRREETQYF.

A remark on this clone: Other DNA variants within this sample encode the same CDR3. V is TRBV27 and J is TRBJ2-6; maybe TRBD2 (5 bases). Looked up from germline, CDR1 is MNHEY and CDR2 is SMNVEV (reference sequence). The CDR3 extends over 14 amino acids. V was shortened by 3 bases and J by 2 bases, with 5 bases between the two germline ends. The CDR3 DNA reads TGTGCCAGCAGTTTCGGGGCTGGGGCCAACGTCCTGACTTTC. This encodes CASSFGAGANVLTF.

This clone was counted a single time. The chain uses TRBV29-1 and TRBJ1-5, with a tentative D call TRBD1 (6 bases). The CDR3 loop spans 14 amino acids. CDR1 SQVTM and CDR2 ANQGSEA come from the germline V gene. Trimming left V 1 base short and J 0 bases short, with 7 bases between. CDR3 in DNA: TGCAGCGTTGAAGGGACAGATAGCAATCAGCCCCAGCATTTT. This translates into CSVEGTDSNQPQHF.

In nucleotides, the CDR3 is TGTGCCAGCAGTTCAAGCGGAACGAACACCGGGGAGCTGTTTTTT. Amino acids: CASSSSGTNTGELFF. The rearrangement joins TRBV28 to TRBJ2-2; D may be TRBD2 (5 bases). The CDR3 has 15 residues. Trimming stripped 4 bases from V and 0 bases from J, with 9 bases between. Per the germline V gene, CDR1 is MDHEN and CDR2 is SYDVKM.

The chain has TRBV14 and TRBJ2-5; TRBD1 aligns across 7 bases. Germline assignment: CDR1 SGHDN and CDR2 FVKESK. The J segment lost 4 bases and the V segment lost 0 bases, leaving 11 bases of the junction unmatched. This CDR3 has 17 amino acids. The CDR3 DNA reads TGTGCCAGCAGCCAAGATCCCCCGACAGGGCGGCCAGAGACCCAGTACTTC. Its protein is CASSQDPPTGRPETQYF.

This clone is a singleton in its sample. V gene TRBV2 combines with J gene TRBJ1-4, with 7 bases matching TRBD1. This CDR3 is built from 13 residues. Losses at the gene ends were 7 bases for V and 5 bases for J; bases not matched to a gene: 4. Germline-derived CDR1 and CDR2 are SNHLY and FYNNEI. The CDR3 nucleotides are TGTGCCAGCAAGGCCAGGGGGAATGAAAAACTGTTTTTT. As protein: CASKARGNEKLFF.

CDR3 in amino acids: CASSQETGPNTEAFF. The CDR3 coding sequence is TGTGCCAGCAGTCAGGAGACAGGGCCGAACACTGAAGCTTTCTTT. The V and J genes are TRBV27 and TRBJ1-1; 7 nucleotides match TRBD1. The CDR3 runs 15 residues. V lost 5 bases and J lost 1; bases outside the gene matches: 7. Germline CDR1 and CDR2: MNHEY and SMNVEV (reference sequence).

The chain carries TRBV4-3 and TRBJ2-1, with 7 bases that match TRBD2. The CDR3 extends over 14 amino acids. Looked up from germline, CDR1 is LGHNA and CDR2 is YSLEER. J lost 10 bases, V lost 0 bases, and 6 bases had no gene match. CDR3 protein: CASSQDGRGGEQFF. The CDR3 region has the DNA TGCGCCAGCAGCCAAGACGGTCGGGGAGGGGAGCAGTTCTTC.

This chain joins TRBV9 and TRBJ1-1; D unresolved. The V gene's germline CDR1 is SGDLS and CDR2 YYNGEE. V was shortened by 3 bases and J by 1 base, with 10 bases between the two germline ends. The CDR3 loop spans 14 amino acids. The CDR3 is CASSAALGNTEAFF. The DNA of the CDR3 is TGTGCCAGCAGCGCCGCACTGGGGAACACTGAAGCTTTCTTT.